This T cell receptor beta chain was observed in a study of PD-L1 blockade in urothelial cancer (dated by TCRdb to 2015 to 2018). Concerning the study at large: Therapy was started in the mid-2010s for all patients, and atezolizumab 1,200 mg was administered intravenously every 3 weeks. Durable clinical benefit was achieved by nine patients and was not achieved by 20 patients. Blood samples were analyzed at 3 weeks after treatment start (second dose) and at 6 weeks after treatment start. TCR sequencing covered pretreatment tumor samples and matched, serially collected peripheral blood taken before and after atezolizumab treatment. Pretreatment blood TCR-seq was available for twenty-nine patients, at least one posttreatment blood collection was obtained for some 24 patients, and tumor TCR-seq was available for some 24 patients. In the same patients, whole exome sequencing and RNA sequencing of pretreatment tumors were performed in addition to TCR sequencing. Blood samples gave median yields of about 150,000 T cells and 82,636 unique TCRs, along with a median clonality of 0.080. Durable clinical benefit meant progression-free survival longer than 6 months, and TCR features were also tested against progression-free and overall survival. An ECOG performance status of 0 or 1 was recorded for the patients, and 0 to 3 prior chemotherapy regimens had been received by the patients. Somatic, immune and clinical correlates of response to PD-L1 blockade with atezolizumab in urothelial cancer were the focus of an exploratory multi-omic analysis. Twenty-five of 29 patients were males with bladder-origin urothelial cancer, and about 65% of the 29 reported a prior smoking history. Study-level results and caveats: Small sample size (n ≈ 28) and many exploratory analyses mean the results are intended to be hypothesis-generating. At 3 weeks after the start of treatment, tumor-associated TCR clones in peripheral blood had expanded more in patients with durable benefit (n ≈ 23, p = 0.022). Improved progression-free and overall survival was found to be associated with pretreatment peripheral blood TCR clonality below the median.

To estimate absolute template abundance from read counts, synthetic TCR analog templates were spiked into each PCR. The immunoSEQ assay was used to amplify TCRbeta CDR3 regions from genomic DNA with bias-controlled V and J gene primers. Sequencing of rearranged TCRbeta segments was performed at approximately 20X coverage. In the authors' own workflow: Clustering was used to correct sequencing errors, and CDR3s were annotated against IMGT so that V, D and J genes could be assigned. Downstream analyses used only productive TCRbeta rearrangements and left out out-of-frame or stop-codon sequences. Clonality was calculated as one minus the Shannon entropy normalized by the log of the number of unique productive sequences. Fisher's exact test with Benjamini-Hochberg correction, at a threshold of adjusted p below 0.01, was used to find clones that differed between time points or between blood and tumor. Drawn from immuneACCESS, this table holds only the in-frame rearrangements with V and J called that TCRdb kept. Clones are partly lost; checked studies trace under half to an unresolved V gene and leave the rest unexplained. V and J calls and clone size are given by that table; D and trimming were obtained from the DNA. Within this sample are around 100,000 clones, with over 75% of them counted one time only. Of the sample, around 2.4% falls within the top ten clones.

The cohort comprised nearly 30 patients with locally advanced or metastatic urothelial carcinoma treated at Memorial Sloan Kettering on a trial protocol. Peripheral blood mononuclear cells were collected pretreatment and during treatment, at between 1 and 8 total time points per patient. The Qiagen DNeasy Blood extraction kit was used to purify genomic DNA from total PBMCs and tumor samples. PBMCs were collected pretreatment and during treatment and were isolated and stored as previously described. As encoded in the germline V gene, CDR1 is MDHEN while CDR2 is SYDVKM. After removal of 7 bases from V and 7 bases from J, the junction retains 7 bases not matched to a gene. From the cysteine up to the phenylalanine, the CDR3 has a length of 15 residues. CDR3 DNA only is kept here, 45 bases in frame from base 1. As for this clone: The antigen it recognizes is unknown. Base-call qualities are not available, and no considerably larger clone is one nucleotide away.

The TCR originated in a man aged 50 to 59 with urothelial cancer. The sample in question was PBMCs, obtained around atezolizumab (anti-PD-L1) treatment. The receptor chain draws on TRBV28 and TRBJ1-6; a stretch of 10 junction bases matches TRBD1. CDR3 protein: CASKLGQGGNSPLHF. The DNA sequence is as follows: TGTGCCAGCAAACTAGGACAGGGGGGGAATTCACCCCTCCACTTT.